Below, one T cell receptor beta chain is given with its context. This entry belongs to a study of blood T cell repertoires in COVID-19. About the research overall: Both acute and convalescent COVID-19 samples were obtained from the United States, Italy and Spain. PBMCs, B-cell-depleted T cells, or T cells provided the cDNA or gDNA that made up the material.

Libraries were prepared by immunoSEQ multiplex PCR; TCRdb keeps only in-frame clonotypes and omits some of them. The repertoire holds 200,000 or so clones, roughly four fifths seen once, with less than 8.5% in the top ten. Two negative PCRs, clearance, or symptom resolution had been documented for recovered Cohort 3 donors. J lost 6 bases, V lost 5 bases, and 1 base had no gene match. Germline CDR1 SGHAT, CDR2 FQNNGV. There are 12 residues in the CDR3. The material sequenced was PBMCs or T cells enriched from blood (not recorded which). The clonotype comes from a man aged 35-49 years who had recovered from COVID-19. The chain links TRBV11-2 to TRBJ1-1; 9 bases fit TRBD1. In nucleotides, the CDR3 is TGTGCCAGCAGCCGGACAGGGGCTGAAGCTTTCTTT. Translating gives CASSRTGAEAFF.